This passage covers 16 T cell receptor beta chains from one sample sequenced in a study of OX40 agonist ivuxolimab in advanced cancers. The data were produced by immunoSEQ multiplex PCR, yet TCRdb's version contains in-frame clones alone and is incomplete. The data hold approximately 83,000 clones, with over 70% observed a single time. The sample consisted of CD4+ or CD8+ T cells sorted from blood, taken in a trial of the OX40 agonist ivuxolimab. These receptors all stem from an adult with an advanced solid tumor such as melanoma, head and neck, liver or kidney cancer.

The CDR3 loop reads CASSATGTPQETQYF. CDR3 coding DNA: TGTGCCAGCAGCGCGACCGGGACACCCCAAGAGACCCAGTACTTC. The V call is TRBV9, the J call TRBJ2-5; possible D gene TRBD1, 6 bases. V was shortened by 3 bases and J by 1 base, with 13 bases between the two germline ends. Germline CDR1 and CDR2: SGDLS and YYNGEE. The CDR3 runs to 15 residues.

This chain joins TRBV7-9 and TRBJ2-2; 12 bases map to TRBD2. This CDR3 is 16 amino acids long. In germline, CDR1 is SEHNR, CDR2 FQNEAQ (reference sequence). The junction had 6 bases not matched to a gene; V was cut back by 5 bases and J by 5 bases. The CDR3: CASSRSTSGGTGELFF. CDR3 sequence (DNA): TGTGCCAGCAGCCGCAGTACTAGCGGGGGGACCGGGGAGCTGTTTTTT.

The chain has TRBV2 and TRBJ2-3; 9 bases match TRBD2. Germline V gives CDR1 SNHLY, CDR2 FYNNEI. Germline trimming cut 8 bases from V and 4 bases from J; bases unmatched to any gene: 4. The CDR3 contains 13 residues. The CDR3 nucleotides are TGTGCCAGCGCCCTAGCGGGATCAGATACGCAGTATTTT. Its protein is CASALAGSDTQYF.

The V gene is TRBV6-6, the J gene TRBJ2-7; TRBD2 agrees at 7 bases. The germline V gene has CDR1 MNHNY and CDR2 SVGAGI (reference sequence). The CDR3 runs to 14 residues. Trimming took 2 bases from V and 5 from J; bases not matched to a gene: 6. The CDR3 spells CASSYEAGRNEQYF. CDR3 DNA sequence: TGTGCCAGCAGTTACGAAGCGGGACGGAACGAGCAGTACTTC.

The chain recombines TRBV15 with TRBJ2-1, with 10 bases matching TRBD2. Germline CDR1 and CDR2: LNHNV and YYDKDF (reference sequence). There are 16 residues in the CDR3. V lost 1 base to trimming and J lost 9 bases; unmatched junction nucleotides: 9. CDR3 protein: CATSRGGAGGLSEQFF. CDR3 DNA: TGTGCCACCAGCAGAGGGGGAGCGGGAGGGCTGAGTGAGCAGTTCTTC.

This clone was recorded once. This chain uses TRBV5-1 with TRBJ1-2; D is unclear. The ends were cut back, 3 bases at V and 2 bases at J, with 8 bases in the middle. Per the germline V gene, CDR1 is SGHRS and CDR2 is YFSETQ. This CDR3 is 13 amino acids long. The CDR3 region has the DNA TGCGCCAGCAGCTCCGACATGAACTATGGCTACACCTTC. Translated: CASSSDMNYGYTF.

The chain uses TRBV19 and TRBJ1-1, with D possibly matching TRBD1 (5 bases). V was trimmed by 3 bases and J by 0 bases, leaving 11 bases between them. Germline CDR1 and CDR2: LNHDA and SQIVND (reference sequence). The CDR3 length is 15 residues. CDR3 sequence reads: CASSIGGNMNTEAFF. The DNA for the CDR3 is TGTGCCAGTAGTATTGGGGGGAACATGAACACTGAAGCTTTCTTT.

This clone was seen a handful of times. The gene calls are TRBV5-1 and TRBJ2-5; 12 bases line up with TRBD2. Germline assignment: CDR1 SGHRS and CDR2 YFSETQ. CDR3 size: 16 residues. The ends lost 2 bases at V and 4 bases at J; junction bases unmatched: 6. Here the CDR3 DNA reads TGCGCCAGCAGCTTCAGACTAGCGGGAGAAGGAGAGACCCAGTACTTC. Translated, it gives CASSFRLAGEGETQYF. Complete variable domain (other parts from reference TRBV5-1 and TRBJ2-5): KAGVTQTPRYLIKTRGQQVTLSCSPISGHRSVSWYQQTPGQGLQFLFEYFSETQRNKGNFPGRFSGRQFSNSRSEMNVSTLELGDSALYLCASSFRLAGEGETQYFGPGTRLLVL.

The chain links TRBV9 to TRBJ2-5; 7 bases match TRBD1. Germline CDR1 and CDR2: SGDLS and YYNGEE. The CDR3 extends over 13 amino acids. Trimming took 4 bases from V and 2 from J; bases not matched to a gene: 2. CDR3 sequence: CASSRGQQETQYF. The DNA for the CDR3 is TGTGCCAGCAGCAGGGGACAGCAAGAGACCCAGTACTTC.

The chain links TRBV2 to TRBJ1-4; D might be TRBD1 (6 bases). CDR1 is SNHLY and CDR2 is FYNNEI in the germline V gene. Trimming took off 5 bases at V and 4 bases at J, with 17 bases between the two ends. This CDR3 comprises 16 residues. The CDR3 nucleotides read TGTGCCAGCAGTCCTTCATCGACAGGAAATAATGAAAAACTGTTTTTT. Protein product: CASSPSSTGNNEKLFF.

This clone was recorded only once. The J gene is TRBJ2-2, the V gene TRBV30, with D possibly called TRBD1 or TRBD2 (6 bases each). The CDR3 totals 13 residues. Germline V gene sequence: CDR1 GTSNPN, CDR2 SVGIG (reference sequence). The V end was cut by 3 bases, the J end by 7 bases, with 12 bases between. The CDR3 region is CAWRKQGGGELFF. In DNA, the CDR3 is TGTGCCTGGAGGAAACAGGGAGGCGGGGAGCTGTTTTTT.

This clone has just a few counts. The chain joins TRBV10-1 to TRBJ2-7; D not resolved. In germline, CDR1 is WNHNN, CDR2 SYGVQD (reference sequence). The CDR3 spans 11 residues. V lost 8 bases and J lost 2, with 7 bases in between. The CDR3 nucleotides read TGCGCCAGCTCTTACACCTACGAGCAGTACTTC. Amino acids: CASSYTYEQYF.

The genes are TRBV5-1 and TRBJ2-3, with 8 nucleotides matching TRBD1. V lost 5 bases and J lost 6; bases outside the gene matches: 11. The germline CDR1 and CDR2 sequences are SGHRS and YFSETQ. This CDR3 comprises 15 residues. The CDR3 region has the DNA TGCGCCAGCAGGGAGGGGACAGGTACTTACGATACGCAGTATTTT. Amino acids: CASREGTGTYDTQYF.

The gene calls are TRBV6-5 and TRBJ1-4; TRBD1 agrees at 10 bases. V was clipped by 4 bases and J by 8 bases; unmatched bases: 7. CDR3 length: 15 amino acids. CDR1 is MNHEY and CDR2 is SVGAGI in the germline V gene. The CDR3 spells CASSSPTGGMEKLFF. The CDR3 DNA follows: TGTGCCAGCAGTTCCCCGACAGGGGGCATGGAAAAACTGTTTTTT.

The rearrangement joins TRBV2 to TRBJ1-4, with unresolved D. CDR3 length: 13 amino acids. Trimming stripped 8 bases from V and 0 bases from J, with 7 bases between. CDR1 is SNHLY, CDR2 FYNNEI, per germline. In DNA, the CDR3 is TGTGCCAGCGTGAGGCCAACTAATGAAAAACTGTTTTTT. Protein product: CASVRPTNEKLFF.

The chain combines TRBV5-6 with TRBJ2-3, with a tentative D call TRBD2 (6 bases). The CDR3 length is 16 residues. Germline CDR1 SGHDT, CDR2 YYEEEE. Trimming pared 1 base from V and 3 bases from J, leaving 15 bases between. The CDR3 protein is CASSLIAGRETDTQYF. The CDR3 bases are TGTGCCAGCAGCTTGATCGCAGGTCGGGAGACAGATACGCAGTATTTT. The complete variable domain, with remaining parts taken from reference TRBV5-6 and TRBJ2-3, reads DAGVTQSPTHLIKTRGQQVTLRCSPKSGHDTVSWYQQALGQGPQFIFQYYEEEERQRGNFPDRFSGHQFPNYSSELNVNALLLGDSALYLCASSLIAGRETDTQYFGPGTRLTVL.